The T cell receptor beta chain described here comes from a study of tissue T cells after allogeneic stem cell transplantation. Time point in this sample: mouse harvest day 7 after allogeneic transplant. Mouse grafts combined 10^7 T-cell-depleted bone marrow cells with 10^6 splenic CD5+ T cells. B6 (H2b) cells into BALB/c (H2d) mice; tissues taken at day 7 or 14. Study results and limitations: Only a limited share of tissue TCRs appeared in blood or spleen. Within patients, tissue anatomy strongly shaped TCR repertoire composition. Alloreactivity or antigen specificity of tissue TCRs was not determined; some clones might be host cells.

The sample holds a few counts of this clone. Its antigen is unknown. Here the gene names and germline are mouse. The data were produced by immunoSEQ multiplex PCR, yet TCRdb's version contains in-frame clones alone and is incomplete. The sample comprises about 8,200 clones, roughly 51% of which are singletons, and roughly 8.9% rests with the top ten. The clonotype comes from a female BALB/c mouse given C57BL/6 T cells with graft-versus-host disease after an allogeneic hematopoietic cell transplant. Sequencing input: gut tissue.

The CDR3 loop reads CASSSSGTGGAREQYF. The CDR3 bases that were read are TGTGCCAGCAGCTCCTCCGGGACTGGGGGGGCGCGAGAACAGTAC. J is TRBJ2-7 and V is TRBV3; the match to TRBD2 covers 14 bases. The read stops 1 residue short of the end of the CDR3; the missing end is completed from the germline J gene. The germline gives CDR1 SNHLY, CDR2 FYNGKV (reference sequence). CDR3 size: 16 residues. V was clipped by 4 bases and J by 7 bases; unmatched bases: 9.